What follows are 18 T cell receptor beta chains derived from one specimen sequenced in a study of regulatory T cells in long-lasting Graves disease. Library construction for TCR beta used iRepertoire HTBI primers and Arm-PCR of CDR3 regions. From the multiplex PCR reads, TCRdb called clonotypes with MiXCR, one entry per CDR3 protein. The table has about 210,000 distinct CDR3 sequences, 15% to 20% seen once. Time point here: newly diagnosed GD, antithyroid drugs for less than 3 months. Following extraction of RNA from PBMCs, that RNA was used to make the TCR library. These data were likewise used in another study, on T cells in Graves' hyperthyroidism and ophthalmopathy.

Here the sequenced sample was peripheral blood mononuclear cells (PBMCs), taken at new diagnosis, from a patient treated with antithyroid drugs. The receptors stem from a woman in her thirties with Graves disease.

Comment on this clonotype: A much larger clone lies a single base off, so this may be a read error. As the CDR3 is not closed by the conserved phenylalanine or tryptophan, this likely results from a read error. The rearrangement uses TRBV12-5 and TRBJ1-1; D gene uncertain. Trimming left V 3 bases short and J 6 bases short, with 2 bases between. Germline V gene data show CDR1 as LGHNT and CDR2 as FRNRAP. This CDR3 spans 10 amino acids. The CDR3 sequence is CASGFAEAFS. CDR3 coding DNA: TGTGCTAGTGGTTTTGCTGAAGCTTTCTCT.

This clonotype was counted only a few times. This chain joins TRBV28 and TRBJ1-6; D is possibly TRBD1 (5 bases). Deletions cut 5 bases from V and 14 bases from J, with 22 bases between. Per the germline V gene, CDR1 is MDHEN and CDR2 is SYDVKM. The CDR3 loop spans 15 amino acids. The CDR3 coding sequence is TGTGCCAGCAGTCCGGGACGGGGAGGGGCTGCAGCCCTCCACTTT. It translates to CASSPGRGGAAALHF.

This clonotype was seen at least ten times. This may come from a read error, since a much larger clone is one base off. The V gene is TRBV27, the J gene TRBJ2-1, with D uncertain. The CDR3 contains 16 residues. Between the trimmed V and J ends, which lost 5 bases and 0 bases, there was a span of 14 bases. Germline-derived CDR1 and CDR2 are MNHEY and SMNVEV (reference sequence). The CDR3 DNA reads as TGTGCCAGCAGTGCTCACATTCCAAGCTCCTACAATGAGCAGTTCTTC. Residues: CASSAHIPSSYNEQFF.

This clonotype was detected ten times or more. The V gene is TRBV30, the J gene TRBJ2-1, with D possibly being TRBD2 (5 bases). The CDR3 consists of 14 residues. CDR1 and CDR2 (germline): GTSNPN, SVGIG (reference sequence). The germline V and J ends were trimmed by 0 bases and 1 base, with 7 bases remaining between them. As DNA, the CDR3 is TGTGCCTGGAGTGTACGCGGGTCCTACAATGAGCAGTTCTTC. The encoded protein is CAWSVRGSYNEQFF.

This clonotype was observed many times. The chain recombines TRBV27 with TRBJ1-2, with D maybe TRBD1 (5 bases). The germline gives CDR1 MNHEY, CDR2 SMNVEV (reference sequence). V was cut by 4 bases and J by 4 bases, with 22 bases left in between. The CDR3 extends over 17 amino acids. The CDR3 coding sequence is TGTGCCAGCAGTTCTAACCACTTAACCGGGACTATCTATGGCTACACCTTC. Amino acids: CASSSNHLTGTIYGYTF.

This clonotype was counted once. The chain uses TRBV20-1 and TRBJ1-5, with no clear D. Germline V CDR1 and CDR2: DFQATT, SNEGSKA (reference sequence). This CDR3 is built from 17 residues. V was clipped by 0 bases and J by 16 bases, with 31 bases between them. The chain's CDR3 is CSARDRLGGSSNQPNHF. The CDR3 DNA follows: TGCAGTGCTAGAGATCGCTTGGGAGGGTCAAGCAATCAGCCCAACCATTTT.

Worth noting for this clonotype: This is likely an artifact of a read error, given a far larger clone one base away. V and J are TRBV28 and TRBJ2-7; TRBD2 matches at 12 bases. CDR3 length equals 14 residues. The trim removed 3 bases at V and 7 bases at J, leaving 4 bases unmatched. Germline loops: CDR1 MDHEN, CDR2 SYDVKM. The CDR3 region has the DNA TGTGCCAGCAGTTTGACTAGCGGGAGAGGTGAGCAGTACTTC. Protein: CASSLTSGRGEQYF.

This clonotype was observed at least ten times. The chain employs TRBV5-1 and TRBJ1-3; the match to TRBD1 covers 10 bases. The length of the CDR3 is 16 residues. Germline loops: CDR1 SGHRS, CDR2 YFSETQ. J lost 2 bases, V lost 3 bases, and 5 bases had no gene match. CDR3 in amino acids: CASSYGTGAAGNTIYF. CDR3 nucleotide sequence: TGCGCCAGCAGCTACGGGACAGGGGCGGCTGGAAACACCATATATTTT.

This clonotype was detected ten times or more. The chain couples TRBV10-3 to TRBJ1-5; no firm D call. The germline gives CDR1 ENHRY, CDR2 SYGVKD. This CDR3 has 12 amino acids. With 4 bases removed from V and 1 base from J, the gap between germline ends came to 2 bases. DNA of the CDR3: TGTGCCATCAGTGGGAGCAATCAGCCCCAGCATTTT. This translates into CAISGSNQPQHF.

The chain uses TRBV3-1 and TRBJ1-1; D not certain. Germline assignment: CDR1 LGHDT and CDR2 YNNKEL (reference sequence). Trimming took 4 bases from V and 5 from J, leaving 8 bases between them. The CDR3 totals 12 residues. CDR3 sequence reads: CASSPANTEAFF. As DNA, the CDR3 is TGTGCCAGCAGCCCGGCCAATACTGAAGCTTTCTTT.

Of note for this clonotype: It may be a read error: a sequence one base away is much more abundant. This chain joins TRBV18 and TRBJ1-1; a weak D match, TRBD1 (5 bases). Germline lookup yields CDR1 KGHSH and CDR2 LQKENI. The CDR3 extends over 15 amino acids. The CDR3 reads CAGSPSRAGSTEAFF. In DNA form, the CDR3 reads TGTGCCGGCTCACCGAGCAGGGCGGGGAGCACTGAAGCTTTCTTT.

In its sample, this clonotype was seen many times. This sequence joins TRBV27 and TRBJ1-1; unclear D gene. This CDR3 region has 18 residues. The V end was cut by 10 bases, the J end by 5 bases, with 32 bases between. Germline V lookup: CDR1 MNHEY, CDR2 SMNVEV (reference sequence). CDR3 protein: CATNFARAVSSRRTEAFF. The CDR3, as DNA: TGTGCCACCAATTTTGCACGGGCAGTCTCGTCGCGGAGGACTGAAGCTTTCTTT.

The table lists this clonotype with a few counts. This chain links TRBV7-3 with TRBJ2-6; D is unresolved. CDR1 and CDR2 from the germline V gene are SGHTA and FQGTGA. CDR3 length: 15 amino acids. V was cut by 5 bases and J by 0 bases, with 8 bases left in between. CDR3 protein: CASSPTLSGANVLTF. For the CDR3, the DNA is TGTGCCAGCAGCCCGACACTCTCTGGGGCCAACGTCCTGACTTTC.

This clonotype came up many times. V and J are TRBV6-1 and TRBJ1-2, with D possibly matching TRBD1 (6 bases). V lost 6 bases and J 0 bases, leaving 23 bases between the germline ends. This CDR3 comprises 18 residues. In germline, CDR1 is MNHNS, CDR2 SASEGT. In DNA form, the CDR3 reads TGTGCCAGCAGCCCTTGGGGGGCGGGAGCTCAGACTAACTATGGCTACACCTTC. It specifies CASSPWGAGAQTNYGYTF.

This clonotype was found many times. In DNA form, the CDR3 reads TGTGCCAGCTCGCCGGGACAGTATCATGCGGCGGATGGCTACACCTTC. Protein product: CASSPGQYHAADGYTF. This rearrangement joins TRBV18 to TRBJ1-2, with 7 bases identical to TRBD1. The CDR3 has 16 residues. The V gene end was trimmed by 6 bases and the J gene end by 6 bases; junction bases not matched to a gene: 16. Germline V CDR1 and CDR2: KGHSH, LQKENI. The whole variable domain, filled in from reference TRBV18 and TRBJ1-2, reads NAGVMQNPRHLVRRRGQEARLRCSPMKGHSHVYWYRQLPEEGLKFMVYLQKENIIDESGMPKERFSAEFPKEGPSILRIQQVVRGDSAAYFCASSPGQYHAADGYTFGSGTRLTVV.

This clonotype was detected ten times or more. This chain joins TRBV6-1 and TRBJ1-1; 11 nucleotides match TRBD1. CDR3 length equals 17 residues. The germline gives CDR1 MNHNS, CDR2 SASEGT. V gave up 6 bases and J gave up 5 bases; unmatched junction bases: 14. The CDR3 nucleotides are TGTGCCAGCAGGAGGACAGGGGGCGCCGGTCGATGGACTGAAGCTTTCTTT. Translated: CASRRTGGAGRWTEAFF.

Ten or more counts support this clonotype. The V gene is TRBV28, the J gene TRBJ2-5, with TRBD2 matching over 10 bases. The length of the CDR3 is 16 residues. V shed 3 bases and J 3 bases; nucleotides not matched to a gene: 7. Germline V CDR1 and CDR2: MDHEN, SYDVKM. The CDR3, as DNA: TGTGCCAGCAGTTTTGGGGGACTAGCGTTGAAAGAGACCCAGTACTTC. Translated, it gives CASSFGGLALKETQYF.

This clonotype appeared many times. The gene calls are TRBV9 and TRBJ2-1; tentatively, D is TRBD2 (5 bases). V was pared by 3 bases and J by 8 bases, with 12 bases between. There are 13 residues in the CDR3. The V gene's germline CDR1 is SGDLS and CDR2 YYNGEE. The CDR3 bases are TGTGCCAGCAGCGAGGACTGGGGAGATGAGCAGTTCTTC. It translates to CASSEDWGDEQFF.